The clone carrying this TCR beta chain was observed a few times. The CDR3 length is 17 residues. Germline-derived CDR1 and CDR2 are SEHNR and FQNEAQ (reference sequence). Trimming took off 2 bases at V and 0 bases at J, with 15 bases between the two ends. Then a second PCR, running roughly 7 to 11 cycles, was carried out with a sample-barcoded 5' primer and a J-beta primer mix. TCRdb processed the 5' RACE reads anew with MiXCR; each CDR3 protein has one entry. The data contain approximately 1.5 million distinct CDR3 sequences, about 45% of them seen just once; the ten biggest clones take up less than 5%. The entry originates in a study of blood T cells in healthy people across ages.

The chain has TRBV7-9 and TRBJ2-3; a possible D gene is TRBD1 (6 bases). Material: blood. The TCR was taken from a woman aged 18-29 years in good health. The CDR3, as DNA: TGTGCCAGCAGCTTACAGGGGAATAGGAGGAGCACAGATACGCAGTATTTT. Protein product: CASSLQGNRRSTDTQYF.